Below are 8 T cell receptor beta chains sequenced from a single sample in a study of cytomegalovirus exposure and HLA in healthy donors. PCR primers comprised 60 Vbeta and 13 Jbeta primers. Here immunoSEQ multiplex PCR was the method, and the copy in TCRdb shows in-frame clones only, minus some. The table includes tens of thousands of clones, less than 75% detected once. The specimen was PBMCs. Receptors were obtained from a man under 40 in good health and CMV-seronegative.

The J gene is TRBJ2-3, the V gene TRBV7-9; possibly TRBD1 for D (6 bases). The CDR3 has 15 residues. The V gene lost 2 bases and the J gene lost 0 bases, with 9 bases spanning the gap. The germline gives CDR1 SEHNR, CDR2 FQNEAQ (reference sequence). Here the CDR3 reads CASSLWDISTDTQYF. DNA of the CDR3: TGTGCCAGCAGCTTATGGGACATAAGCACAGATACGCAGTATTTT.

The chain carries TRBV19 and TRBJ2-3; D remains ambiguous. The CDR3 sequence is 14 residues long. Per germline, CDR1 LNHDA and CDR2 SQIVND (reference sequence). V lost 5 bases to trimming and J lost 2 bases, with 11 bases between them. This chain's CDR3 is CASSSRSPTDTQYF. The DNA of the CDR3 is TGTGCCAGTAGTTCGCGGTCTCCCACAGATACGCAGTATTTT. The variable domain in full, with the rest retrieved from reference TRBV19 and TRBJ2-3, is DGGITQSPKYLFRKEGQNVTLSCEQNLNHDAMYWYRQDPGQGLRLIYYSQIVNDFQKGDIAEGYSVSREKKESFPLTVTSAQKNPTAFYLCASSSRSPTDTQYFGPGTRLTVL.

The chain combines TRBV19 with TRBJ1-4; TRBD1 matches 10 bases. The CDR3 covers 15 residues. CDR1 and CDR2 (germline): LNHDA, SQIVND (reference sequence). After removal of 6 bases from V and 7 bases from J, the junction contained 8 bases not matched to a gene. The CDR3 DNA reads TGTGCCAGTAGCCCTCGACAGGGGGCGGCTGAAAAACTGTTTTTT. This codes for CASSPRQGAAEKLFF.

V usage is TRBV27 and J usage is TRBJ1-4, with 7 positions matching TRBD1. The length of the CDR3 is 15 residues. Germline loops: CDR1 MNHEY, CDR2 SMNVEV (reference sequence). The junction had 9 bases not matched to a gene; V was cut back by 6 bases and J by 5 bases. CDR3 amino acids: CASRPGGSFNEKLFF. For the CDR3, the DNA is TGTGCCAGCAGGCCAGGGGGAAGTTTCAATGAAAAACTGTTTTTT.

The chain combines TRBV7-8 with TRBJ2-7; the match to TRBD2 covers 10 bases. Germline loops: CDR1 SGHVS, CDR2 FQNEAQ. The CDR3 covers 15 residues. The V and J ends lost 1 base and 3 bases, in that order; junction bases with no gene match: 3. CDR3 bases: TGTGCCAGCAGCTTAGGAGGACTAGCGGTCTACGAGCAGTACTTC. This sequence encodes CASSLGGLAVYEQYF.

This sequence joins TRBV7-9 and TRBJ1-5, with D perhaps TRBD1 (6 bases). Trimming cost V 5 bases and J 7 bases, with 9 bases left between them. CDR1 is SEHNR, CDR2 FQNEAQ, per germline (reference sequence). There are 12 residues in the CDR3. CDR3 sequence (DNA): TGTGCCAGCAGCCCGACAGGACAGCCCCAGCATTTT. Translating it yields CASSPTGQPQHF.

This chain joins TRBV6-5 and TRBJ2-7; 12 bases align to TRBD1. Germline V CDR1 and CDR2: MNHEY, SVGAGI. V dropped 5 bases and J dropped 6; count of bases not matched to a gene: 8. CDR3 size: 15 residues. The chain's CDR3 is CASSTLGTGGLEQYF. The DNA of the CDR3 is TGTGCCAGCAGTACCCTTGGGACAGGGGGCCTCGAGCAGTACTTC.

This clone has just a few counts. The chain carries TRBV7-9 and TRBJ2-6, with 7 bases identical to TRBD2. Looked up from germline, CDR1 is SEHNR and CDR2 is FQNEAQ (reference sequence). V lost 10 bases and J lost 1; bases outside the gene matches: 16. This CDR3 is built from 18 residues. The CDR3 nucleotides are TGTGCCATCACCTGGGGGAGGGGTTCGTTTTCTGGGGCCAACGTCCTGACTTTC. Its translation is CAITWGRGSFSGANVLTF.